A single sample gave rise to the 21 T cell receptor beta chains below, sequenced in a study of cytomegalovirus exposure and HLA in healthy donors. The primer mix had 60 Vbeta and 13 Jbeta primers. The assay was immunoSEQ multiplex PCR, and TCRdb's table has in-frame clones only and misses some. The sample lists roughly 95,000 clones, over 60% occurring once. The sequencing input was PBMCs. The source is a man aged 30 to 45 in good health and CMV-seropositive.

This clone was observed a few times. The chain has TRBV27 and TRBJ2-7, with 7 bases lining up with TRBD1. CDR1 MNHEY and CDR2 SMNVEV come from the germline V gene (reference sequence). With V trimmed by 6 bases and J by 5 bases, 13 bases remained unmatched. This CDR3 comprises 15 residues. Here the CDR3 reads CASSKQGIQSHEQYF. As DNA, the CDR3 is TGTGCCAGCAGCAAACAGGGGATCCAGAGCCACGAGCAGTACTTC.

V and J are TRBV11-2 and TRBJ1-6; D may be TRBD1 (6 bases). This CDR3 has 15 amino acids. The V gene's germline CDR1 is SGHAT and CDR2 FQNNGV. V was trimmed by 3 bases and J by 9 bases, leaving 15 bases between them. The CDR3 DNA follows: TGTGCCAGCAGCTTCCTAGGGGGAGTTGGTTCACCCCTCCACTTT. This codes for CASSFLGGVGSPLHF.

The V gene is TRBV4-2, the J gene TRBJ1-3; TRBD1 agrees at 7 bases. Germline values: CDR1 LGHNA, CDR2 YNFKEQ. This CDR3 spans 15 amino acids. Unmatched junction bases numbered 3, after V lost 4 bases and J lost 0 bases. CDR3 amino acids: CASSRGQNSGNTIYF. CDR3 bases: TGTGCCAGCAGCCGGGGACAGAACTCTGGAAACACCATATATTTT.

This chain connects TRBV5-1 to TRBJ1-1; tentative D call: TRBD1 (5 bases). Trimming cost V 0 bases and J 4 bases, with 10 bases left between them. Germline assignment: CDR1 SGHRS and CDR2 YFSETQ. This CDR3 has 14 residues. The CDR3 is CASSLGRGGTEAFF. CDR3 coding DNA: TGCGCCAGCAGCTTGGGACGGGGGGGCACTGAAGCTTTCTTT.

The V and J genes are TRBV5-1 and TRBJ2-2, with a weak D call TRBD1 (5 bases). V was pared by 0 bases and J by 6 bases, with 18 bases between. In germline, CDR1 is SGHRS, CDR2 YFSETQ. This CDR3 is built from 17 residues. The CDR3 coding sequence is TGCGCCAGCAGCTTGGCCGGGCAGGGCCGCGCGTCCGGGGAGCTGTTTTTT. It codes for CASSLAGQGRASGELFF.

This chain joins TRBV20-1 and TRBJ1-2; 7 nucleotides line up with TRBD1. There are 11 residues in the CDR3. CDR1 and CDR2 from the germline V gene are DFQATT and SNEGSKA (reference sequence). Losses at the gene ends were 8 bases for V and 7 bases for J; bases not matched to a gene: 7. For the CDR3, the DNA is TGCAGTCCTCGAGGGGGCCTTGGCTACACCTTC. It encodes CSPRGGLGYTF.

The CDR3 bases are TGTGCCAGCACCCCATGGAAGGGGGCCTCCGAGCAGTACGTC. Translated: CASTPWKGASEQYV. V and J are TRBV6-1 and TRBJ2-7; 7 nucleotides line up with TRBD1. Germline V gene sequence: CDR1 MNHNS, CDR2 SASEGT. Germline trimming cut 7 bases from V and 6 bases from J; bases unmatched to any gene: 12. This CDR3 comprises 14 residues.

V and J are TRBV18 and TRBJ2-1; 8 nucleotides match TRBD1. V was pared by 3 bases and J by 5 bases, with 12 bases of the junction left unmatched. In germline, CDR1 is KGHSH, CDR2 LQKENI. The length of the CDR3 is 17 residues. In nucleotides, the CDR3 is TGTGCCAGCTCACCTTCCCGGACAGGGCGATTGGACAATGAGCAGTTCTTC. Amino acid sequence: CASSPSRTGRLDNEQFF.

The chain uses TRBV5-6 and TRBJ1-4, with a possible D match to TRBD1 (6 bases). The CDR3 runs to 17 residues. Germline assignment: CDR1 SGHDT and CDR2 YYEEEE. Trimming pared 0 bases from V and 8 bases from J, leaving 20 bases between. DNA of the CDR3: TGTGCCAGCAGCTTGGGGGTGAGCGGTACAGGGCGGGAAAAACTGTTTTTT. The encoded protein is CASSLGVSGTGREKLFF. The whole variable domain, filled in from reference TRBV5-6 and TRBJ1-4, reads DAGVTQSPTHLIKTRGQQVTLRCSPKSGHDTVSWYQQALGQGPQFIFQYYEEEERQRGNFPDRFSGHQFPNYSSELNVNALLLGDSALYLCASSLGVSGTGREKLFFGSGTQLSVL.

In its sample, this clone was seen once. V usage is TRBV6-1 and J usage is TRBJ1-1, with no clear D. The CDR3 totals 15 residues. Trimming left V 5 bases short and J 0 bases short, with 13 bases between. Germline loops: CDR1 MNHNS, CDR2 SASEGT. CDR3 residues: CASSQAGWLNTEAFF. In DNA form, the CDR3 reads TGTGCCAGCAGTCAGGCGGGGTGGTTGAACACTGAAGCTTTCTTT.

The chain recombines TRBV21-1 with TRBJ2-2; TRBD2, the table's D call, lacks a check against the DNA. TRBV21-1 is recorded as a pseudogene. The CDR3 contains 16 residues. The CDR3 sequence is CASSMSSGANTGELFF. In DNA form, the CDR3 reads TGTGCCAGCAGCATGTCTAGCGGGGCGAACACCGGGGAGCTGTTTTTT.

The chain combines TRBV9 with TRBJ2-5; TRBD2 matches at 12 bases. The CDR3 sequence is 18 residues long. Unmatched junction bases numbered 11, after V lost 0 bases and J lost 5 bases. CDR1 is SGDLS and CDR2 is YYNGEE in the germline V gene. CDR3: CASSVGSLAGGPGETQYF. CDR3 bases: TGTGCCAGCAGCGTAGGGTCCCTAGCGGGAGGGCCGGGGGAGACCCAGTACTTC.

The V gene is TRBV4-1, the J gene TRBJ2-6, with 7 bases that match TRBD2. Germline CDR1 MGHRA, CDR2 YSYEKL. The CDR3 sequence is 16 residues long. Unmatched junction bases numbered 2, after V lost 1 base and J lost 2 bases. CDR3 loop: CASSQGGGAGANVLTF. The DNA for the CDR3 is TGCGCCAGCAGCCAAGGGGGAGGGGCTGGGGCCAACGTCCTGACTTTC.

The gene calls are TRBV5-1 and TRBJ2-5, with 11 bases lining up with TRBD2. The CDR3 contains 14 residues. Germline values: CDR1 SGHRS, CDR2 YFSETQ. V trimming: 3 bases; J trimming: 3 bases; junction bases outside the gene matches: 1. The CDR3: CASSSTSGEETQYF. CDR3 nucleotides: TGCGCCAGCAGCTCGACTAGCGGGGAAGAGACCCAGTACTTC. Complete variable domain (other parts from reference TRBV5-1 and TRBJ2-5): KAGVTQTPRYLIKTRGQQVTLSCSPISGHRSVSWYQQTPGQGLQFLFEYFSETQRNKGNFPGRFSGRQFSNSRSEMNVSTLELGDSALYLCASSSTSGEETQYFGPGTRLLVL.

The chain couples TRBV5-3 to TRBJ1-1; 7 bases are shared with TRBD1. TRBV5-3 qualifies as an ORF whose function is uncertain. V dropped 0 bases and J dropped 0; count of bases not matched to a gene: 2. CDR3 length: 15 amino acids. CDR3 bases: TGTGCCAGAAGCTTGGGACAGGGTTTGAACACTGAAGCTTTCTTT. Residues: CARSLGQGLNTEAFF.

This rearrangement joins TRBV12-5 to TRBJ2-1, with a possible D match to TRBD2 (7 bases). Germline assignment: CDR1 LGHNT and CDR2 FRNRAP. The CDR3 contains 16 residues. V lost 5 bases and J 3 bases, leaving 17 bases between the germline ends. The CDR3 loop is CASGPGGAGFYNEQFF. As DNA, the CDR3 is TGTGCTAGTGGTCCGGGGGGCGCGGGGTTCTACAATGAGCAGTTCTTC. Based on the CDR3 plus reference TRBV12-5 and TRBJ2-1, the full variable domain is DARVTQTPRHKVTEMGQEVTMRCQPILGHNTVFWYRQTMMQGLELLAYFRNRAPLDDSGMPKDRFSAEMPDATLATLKIQPSEPRDSAVYFCASGPGGAGFYNEQFFGPGTRLTVL.

This clone was recorded only once. The CDR3 DNA follows: TGTGCCAGTAGGGGCCTAGCGGGAAGGCCCTACAATGAGCAGTTCTTC. It is translated as CASRGLAGRPYNEQFF. The rearrangement uses TRBV19 and TRBJ2-1; TRBD2 matches 9 bases. The CDR3 is made up of 16 amino acids. CDR1 and CDR2 from the germline V gene are LNHDA and SQIVND (reference sequence). The J segment lost 2 bases and the V segment lost 6 bases, leaving 8 bases of the junction unmatched. The full variable domain, completed using reference TRBV19 and TRBJ2-1, is DGGITQSPKYLFRKEGQNVTLSCEQNLNHDAMYWYRQDPGQGLRLIYYSQIVNDFQKGDIAEGYSVSREKKESFPLTVTSAQKNPTAFYLCASRGLAGRPYNEQFFGPGTRLTVL.

The chain employs TRBV28 and TRBJ2-5; 10 bases are a match to TRBD1. Germline V gene sequence: CDR1 MDHEN, CDR2 SYDVKM. The V gene end was trimmed by 5 bases and the J gene end by 1 base; junction bases not matched to a gene: 4. The CDR3 runs to 15 residues. The CDR3 DNA is TGTGCCAGCAGTCAGGGGACAGGGGTCCAAGAGACCCAGTACTTC. Translated, it gives CASSQGTGVQETQYF.

The DNA of the CDR3 is TGTGCCAGCAGCCCTTCAGGGGCCTTTAACACTGAAGCTTTCTTT. This translates into CASSPSGAFNTEAFF. The rearrangement uses TRBV7-9 and TRBJ1-1, with D perhaps TRBD1 (6 bases). Trimming took 5 bases from V and 2 from J, leaving 15 bases between them. The germline V gene has CDR1 SEHNR and CDR2 FQNEAQ (reference sequence). This CDR3 contains 15 residues. Full variable domain (remainder filled in from reference TRBV7-9 and TRBJ1-1): DTGVSQNPRHKITKRGQNVTFRCDPISEHNRLYWYRQTLGQGPEFLTYFQNEAQLEKSRLLSDRFSAERPKGSFSTLEIQRTEQGDSAMYLCASSPSGAFNTEAFFGQGTRLTVV.

The CDR3 protein is CASSTVNYGYTF. Here the CDR3 DNA reads TGTGCCAGCAGTACAGTTAACTATGGCTACACCTTC. The chain carries TRBV28 and TRBJ1-2; D call uncertain. This CDR3 has 12 amino acids. The V end lost 5 bases, the J end lost 1 base, and 5 bases lay between the germline ends. Germline CDR1 is MDHEN and CDR2 is SYDVKM.

V and J are TRBV10-3 and TRBJ2-1, with D possibly matching TRBD2 (5 bases). This CDR3 has 12 amino acids. Trimming took 6 bases from V and 10 from J, leaving 13 bases between them. Germline V CDR1 and CDR2: ENHRY, SYGVKD. The CDR3 spells CAISPLAREQFF. The CDR3 nucleotides read TGTGCCATCAGCCCTCTAGCAAGGGAGCAGTTCTTC.